This TCR beta chain was captured by sequencing in a study of T-cell memory formation after mild COVID-19. CDR3 length: 15 amino acids. Per germline, CDR1 SEHNR and CDR2 FQNEAQ (reference sequence). Deletions cut 2 bases from V and 4 bases from J, with 14 bases between. In TCRdb, the 5' RACE reads were re-called with MiXCR into one record per CDR3 protein. The table has about 360,000 distinct CDR3 sequences, roughly an eighth seen once; the top ten hold around 22%. The sequencing sample was made of PBMCs or a T cell subset sorted from them (not recorded which). The sequence was obtained from a man in his late teens or twenties who had mild COVID-19 (a few samples of this study predate the infection). Cell type and time point are not known. The V gene is TRBV7-9, the J gene TRBJ2-5, with D perhaps given as TRBD1 or TRBD2 (5 bases each). The CDR3 protein is CASSLPYRGRETQYF. CDR3 nucleotide sequence: TGTGCCAGCAGCTTACCCTACCGGGGCCGAGAGACCCAGTACTTC.